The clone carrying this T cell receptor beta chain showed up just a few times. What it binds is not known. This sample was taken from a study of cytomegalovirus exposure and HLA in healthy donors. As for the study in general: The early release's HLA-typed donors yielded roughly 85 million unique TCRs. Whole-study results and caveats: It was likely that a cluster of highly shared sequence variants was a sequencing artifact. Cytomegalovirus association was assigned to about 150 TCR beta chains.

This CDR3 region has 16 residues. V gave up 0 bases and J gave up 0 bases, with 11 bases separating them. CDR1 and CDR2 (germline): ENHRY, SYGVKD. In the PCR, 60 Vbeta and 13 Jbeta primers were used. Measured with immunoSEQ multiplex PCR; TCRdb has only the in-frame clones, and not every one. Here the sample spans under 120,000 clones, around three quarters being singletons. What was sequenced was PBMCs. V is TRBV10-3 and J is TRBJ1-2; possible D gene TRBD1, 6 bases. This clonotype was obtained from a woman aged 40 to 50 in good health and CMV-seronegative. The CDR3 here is CAISESQGLANYGYTF. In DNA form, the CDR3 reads TGTGCCATCAGTGAGTCCCAGGGGCTAGCTAACTATGGCTACACCTTC.